The T cell receptor (beta chain) under discussion was sequenced for a study of CD4 T cells in relation to SARS-CoV-2 and coronaviruses. Study in general: After less than eleven days of antigen culture, PBMC TCR beta CDR3s were sequenced. Controls used an HIV-1 Nef peptide pool or no peptide. The study's findings and limits: SARS-CoV-2-driven expansion was significantly weaker in crossreactive than monoreactive clones.

This clone was counted a few times. Its specificity is not known. Sequencing used immunoSEQ multiplex PCR; TCRdb keeps in-frame clones, though not all of them. The table shows roughly 29,000 clones, with roughly 80% occurring only once. Before the COVID-19 pandemic, during about 2010-2018, CD4+ T cells were taken from unexposed donors. After about 10 days of culture, CD4+ T cells were isolated. Each well had about 2.1 million PBMCs in around 5% human AB serum with IL-2. The TCR sequence derives from a human donor in good health. Specimen: CD4+ T cells from PBMCs, cultured in vitro.

This chain's CDR3 is CASSSGTTNEKLFF. The CDR3 DNA reads TGCGCCAGCAGCTCCGGGACTACTAATGAAAAACTGTTTTTT. The J gene is TRBJ1-4, the V gene TRBV5-1; TRBD1 might be the D (5 bases). The V gene lost 3 bases and the J gene lost 2 bases, with 8 bases spanning the gap. Germline V CDR1 and CDR2: SGHRS, YFSETQ. There are 14 residues in the CDR3.